This T cell receptor beta chain comes out of a study of T cells expressing NK-cell markers. About the study: According to the study, TCR beta repertoires originated from sorted CD3+CD56+NKG2C+, CD3+CD56+NKG2C- and CD3+CD56-NKG2C+ T cells. Findings and caveats of the study: Whether expanded NKG2C-expressing T cell clones recognize HCMV is unknown. One observes that, in a handful of donors, these clonotypes were also the leading ones within the CD3+CD56-NKG2C+ fraction. The contribution of dominant NKG2C+ clonotypes to CD8+ T cells in about 6 donors was roughly 1.0-7.5%.

Using the 5' RACE reads, TCRdb records one entry per CDR3 protein without DNA. The sample table includes some 410,000 distinct CDR3 sequences. The CDR3 is 17 residues long. CDR1 is SGHDT and CDR2 is YYEEEE in the germline V gene. Of note for this clonotype: The antigen is unknown.

The sequence was collected from a woman aged 18 to 69 in good health. The specimen was blood T cells: a sorted CD56 or NKG2C T cell subset, CD4+ or CD8+ T cells, or bulk PBMC T cells (not recorded which). The chain is built from TRBV5-6 and TRBJ2-1; lacking DNA, the TRBD2 call made by TCRdb goes unchecked. The chain's CDR3 is CASSLFGELAGNNEQFF.